These 29 T cell receptor beta chains came from one sample sequenced in a study of early T cells in non-severe SARS-CoV-2 infection. Each CDR3 protein is one row after TCRdb ran MiXCR on the 5' RACE reads. The sample records roughly 23,000 distinct CDR3 sequences, around 3.3% being singletons. The material sequenced was whole blood. These receptors came from an adult who was a healthcare worker with PCR-confirmed SARS-CoV-2 infection or an uninfected control (not recorded which).

This clonotype appeared many times. The chain links TRBV4-1 to TRBJ1-2; no clear D. The CDR3 extends over 12 amino acids. The germline V gene encodes CDR1 MGHRA and CDR2 YSYEKL. V dropped 0 bases and J dropped 7 bases, with 6 bases sitting between them. CDR3 in DNA: TGCGCCAGCAGCCAAGACGCCATTGGCTACACCTTC. Its translation: CASSQDAIGYTF.

This clonotype was detected ten times or more. The CDR3 loop reads CASSRREGASGTEAFF. DNA of the CDR3: TGTGCCAGCAGCCGGAGGGAGGGGGCAAGCGGCACTGAAGCTTTCTTT. The chain joins TRBV5-6 to TRBJ1-1; the match to TRBD1 covers 7 bases. The CDR3 consists of 16 residues. Germline CDR1 SGHDT, CDR2 YYEEEE. The V and J ends lost 4 bases and 4 bases, in that order; junction bases with no gene match: 13.

This clonotype was seen at least ten times. The chain recombines TRBV7-3 with TRBJ1-3, with unresolved D. Trimming removed 0 bases at V and 0 bases at J, with 12 bases between. The germline CDR1 and CDR2 sequences are SGHTA and FQGTGA. This CDR3 is 17 amino acids long. The CDR3 nucleotides are TGTGCCAGCAGCTTAACCGCCACCGGGAGCTCTGGAAACACCATATATTTT. Translating gives CASSLTATGSSGNTIYF.

This clonotype was seen at least ten times. The genes are TRBV11-2 and TRBJ1-1; TRBD1 is a possible D gene (5 bases). Trimming cost V 8 bases and J 11 bases, with 21 bases left between them. Germline CDR1 reads SGHAT; CDR2 reads FQNNGV. The CDR3 has 13 residues. The DNA for the CDR3 is TGTGCCAGCTCCCTCTGGGGGGAGGGATCGGCTTTCTTT. Translation: CASSLWGEGSAFF.

This rearrangement joins TRBV7-2 to TRBJ2-7, with 8 bases that match TRBD2. The CDR3 sequence is 16 residues long. The trim removed 1 base at V and 4 bases at J, leaving 9 bases unmatched. Germline CDR1 is SGHTA and CDR2 is FQGNSA. The CDR3 loop is CASSLGGTSGGYEQYF. The CDR3 nucleotides read TGTGCCAGCAGCTTAGGCGGTACTAGCGGAGGGTACGAGCAGTACTTC.

This clonotype has at least ten counts. J is TRBJ1-4 and V is TRBV7-9; 10 bases agree with TRBD1. This CDR3 is built from 15 residues. Germline CDR1 reads SEHNR; CDR2 reads FQNEAQ (reference sequence). V lost 1 base to trimming and J lost 7 bases; unmatched junction nucleotides: 3. The CDR3 protein is CASSLDGQGGEKLFF. In DNA, the CDR3 is TGTGCCAGCAGCTTAGACGGACAGGGGGGTGAAAAACTGTTTTTT.

There are a few counts of this clonotype. V and J are TRBV10-3 and TRBJ2-7; the D gene is possibly TRBD1 (5 bases). Germline assignment: CDR1 ENHRY and CDR2 SYGVKD. CDR3 length: 14 amino acids. The V gene lost 0 bases and the J gene lost 6 bases, with 12 bases spanning the gap. The CDR3 reads CAISESGRVGEQYF. CDR3 DNA: TGTGCCATCAGTGAGTCAGGCAGGGTCGGCGAGCAGTACTTC.

This clonotype has ten or more counts. The chain carries TRBV20-1 and TRBJ2-5; D unresolved. V was clipped by 5 bases and J by 4 bases, with 20 bases between them. The CDR3 is 15 amino acids. The germline gives CDR1 DFQATT, CDR2 SNEGSKA (reference sequence). CDR3 in amino acids: CSAPAILLSRETQYF. CDR3 DNA sequence: TGCAGTGCTCCCGCCATCTTACTATCCCGAGAGACCCAGTACTTC.

This clonotype was picked up many times. The chain carries TRBV29-1 and TRBJ2-7, with a tentative D call TRBD1 (5 bases). Trimming left V 3 bases short and J 5 bases short, with 11 bases between. CDR3 length equals 12 residues. In germline, CDR1 is SQVTM, CDR2 ANQGSEA. The CDR3 nucleotides are TGCAGCGTTGAGGTCAGGGTAAACGAGCAGTACTTC. As protein: CSVEVRVNEQYF.

This clonotype was seen many times. V gene TRBV3-1 combines with J gene TRBJ2-4; 9 positions agree with TRBD2. CDR1 is LGHDT, CDR2 YNNKEL, per germline (reference sequence). This CDR3 has 14 residues. The trim removed 2 bases at V and 8 bases at J, leaving 4 bases unmatched. This CDR3 is CASSQKAGGDIQYF. The CDR3 DNA reads as TGTGCCAGCAGCCAAAAGGCGGGAGGGGACATTCAGTACTTC.

This clonotype was found many times. This chain connects TRBV6-5 to TRBJ2-2, with D possibly matching TRBD2 (6 bases). Germline lookup yields CDR1 MNHEY and CDR2 SVGAGI. V was cut by 0 bases and J by 1 base, with 9 bases left in between. The CDR3 runs to 16 residues. Written as DNA, the CDR3 is TGTGCCAGCAGTTACTCCCTCGGGAGGAACACCGGGGAGCTGTTTTTT. Its translation is CASSYSLGRNTGELFF.

This chain joins TRBV2 and TRBJ1-5; D is perhaps TRBD1 (6 bases). This CDR3 contains 14 residues. V lost 3 bases and J lost 11, with 17 bases in between. The germline CDR1 and CDR2 sequences are SNHLY and FYNNEI. CDR3 residues: CASSEGGGQTAQHF. Written as DNA, the CDR3 is TGTGCCAGCAGTGAGGGCGGCGGACAGACGGCCCAGCATTTT.

This clonotype has a count of ten or more. The J gene is TRBJ2-5, the V gene TRBV18; D call uncertain. Trimming shortened V by 3 bases and J by 1 base, and 6 bases separated the two germline ends. The CDR3 runs to 13 residues. CDR1 KGHSH and CDR2 LQKENI come from the germline V gene. The CDR3 coding sequence is TGTGCCAGCTCACCTATATTCCAAGAGACCCAGTACTTC. It translates to CASSPIFQETQYF. Complete variable domain (other parts from reference TRBV18 and TRBJ2-5): NAGVMQNPRHLVRRRGQEARLRCSPMKGHSHVYWYRQLPEEGLKFMVYLQKENIIDESGMPKERFSAEFPKEGPSILRIQQVVRGDSAAYFCASSPIFQETQYFGPGTRLLVL.

This clonotype showed up many times. This CDR3 reads CASSTRVNTEAFF. CDR3 DNA: TGTGCCAGCAGTACCAGGGTGAACACTGAAGCTTTCTTT. This chain connects TRBV6-2 or TRBV6-3 to TRBJ1-1, with D maybe TRBD1 (5 bases). V gave up 5 bases and J gave up 0 bases, with 7 bases separating them. CDR3 length equals 13 residues. The germline V gene has CDR1 MNHEY and CDR2 SVGEGT.

This clonotype is termed medium-sized. The chain employs TRBV12-3 or TRBV12-4 and TRBJ1-3; D unresolved. Between the trimmed V and J ends, which lost 4 bases and 4 bases, there was a span of 14 bases. This CDR3 is 15 amino acids long. The CDR3 is CASSSPEGYGNTIYF. CDR3 nucleotides: TGTGCCAGCAGTTCCCCCGAGGGTTACGGAAACACCATATATTTT.

This clonotype was detected many times. The V gene is TRBV18, the J gene TRBJ1-1; 8 nucleotides agree with TRBD1. The CDR3 has 15 residues. Germline assignment: CDR1 KGHSH and CDR2 LQKENI. J lost 6 bases, V lost 4 bases, and 10 bases had no gene match. DNA of the CDR3: TGTGCCAGCTCACATACAGGGGGTATTTCAGCTGAAGCTTTCTTT. Its translation is CASSHTGGISAEAFF.

This clonotype was recorded at least ten times. The chain carries TRBV5-6 and TRBJ2-7, with 8 bases fitting TRBD2. The CDR3 runs 14 residues. J lost 2 bases, V lost 4 bases, and 5 bases had no gene match. Germline CDR1 is SGHDT and CDR2 is YYEEEE. This CDR3 reads CASSAGGSPYEQYF. The CDR3 bases are TGTGCCAGCAGCGCGGGGGGCAGTCCCTACGAGCAGTACTTC.

This clonotype has a count of ten or more. V usage is TRBV29-1 and J usage is TRBJ2-7; D is ambiguous. V was trimmed by 5 bases and J by 7 bases, leaving 9 bases between them. Germline V lookup: CDR1 SQVTM, CDR2 ANQGSEA. The CDR3 runs 10 residues. CDR3 in DNA: TGCAGCGTTCTCATGGGGGAGCAGTACTTC. Its protein product is CSVLMGEQYF.

The J gene is TRBJ2-5, the V gene TRBV27; TRBD2 matches 8 bases. The germline V gene encodes CDR1 MNHEY and CDR2 SMNVEV (reference sequence). Trimming removed 4 bases from V and 2 bases from J; junction bases left unmatched: 6. CDR3 length: 15 amino acids. CDR3: CASSSRGARQETQYF. CDR3 in DNA: TGTGCCAGCAGTTCGCGGGGGGCGCGACAAGAGACCCAGTACTTC.

This clonotype is medium-sized within its sample. The chain has TRBV12-3 or TRBV12-4 and TRBJ1-1; D gene ambiguous. Between the trimmed V and J ends, which lost 7 bases and 4 bases, there was a span of 16 bases. The CDR3 totals 14 residues. The CDR3 is CASTNPGESTEAFF. The CDR3 DNA reads TGTGCCAGCACCAACCCCGGGGAGAGCACTGAAGCTTTCTTT.

This chain joins TRBV29-1 and TRBJ2-7; D is undetermined. This CDR3 is built from 13 residues. V lost 4 bases, J lost 0 bases, and 10 bases lay in between. Germline lookup yields CDR1 SQVTM and CDR2 ANQGSEA. CDR3: CSVVLTYSYEQYF. CDR3 in DNA: TGCAGCGTTGTTTTGACGTACTCCTACGAGCAGTACTTC.

This clonotype was observed at least ten times. V gene TRBV9 combines with J gene TRBJ1-4; 8 bases are shared with TRBD1. V lost 3 bases and J lost 4; bases outside the gene matches: 8. Germline V gene lookup returns CDR1 SGDLS and CDR2 YYNGEE. The CDR3 contains 16 residues. CDR3 sequence: CASSARAGQVNEKLFF. The DNA for the CDR3 is TGTGCCAGCAGCGCCCGCGCGGGACAGGTTAATGAAAAACTGTTTTTT.

This clonotype showed up many times. This sequence joins TRBV11-2 and TRBJ2-3; the match to TRBD2 covers 9 bases. The length of the CDR3 is 14 residues. Germline CDR1 SGHAT, CDR2 FQNNGV. V lost 3 bases and J lost 4; bases outside the gene matches: 2. The CDR3, as DNA: TGTGCCAGCAGCTTTGGCGGGGGGGCAGATACGCAGTATTTT. Its translation is CASSFGGGADTQYF.

Concerning this clonotype: This may arise from a read error, as a much more abundant clone is one base away. This chain uses TRBV5-1 with TRBJ1-6; possible D gene TRBD1, 5 bases. CDR3 length: 15 residues. Germline V gene data show CDR1 as SGHRS and CDR2 as YFSETQ. The DNA of the CDR3 is TGCGCCAGCAGCTTGTCGGGAACAGGCAATTCATCCCTCCACTTT. Amino acids: CASSLSGTGNSSLHF.

This clonotype was seen ten or more times. The chain uses TRBV5-6 and TRBJ1-4; 8 bases match TRBD1. V shed 4 bases and J 3 bases; nucleotides not matched to a gene: 5. The CDR3 loop spans 15 amino acids. Germline V gene data show CDR1 as SGHDT and CDR2 as YYEEEE. In DNA form, the CDR3 reads TGTGCCAGCAGCAAACCGGGACAGGCTAATGAAAAACTGTTTTTT. This translates into CASSKPGQANEKLFF.

This clonotype is classed as medium-sized. The rearrangement links TRBV12-3 or TRBV12-4 to TRBJ1-1; D unclear. V dropped 5 bases and J dropped 0 bases, with 10 bases sitting between them. The CDR3 spans 14 residues. CDR3: CASSQPTVNTEAFF. DNA for the CDR3: TGTGCCAGCAGTCAGCCCACAGTGAACACTGAAGCTTTCTTT.

This clonotype was seen ten or more times. This chain joins TRBV5-1 and TRBJ1-2; TRBD1 is a possible D gene (5 bases). The CDR3 runs 13 residues. Trimming took off 4 bases at V and 7 bases at J, with 14 bases between the two ends. Per germline, CDR1 SGHRS and CDR2 YFSETQ. DNA of the CDR3: TGCGCCAGCAGCCCCAGGGTTAGAGCTGGCTACACCTTC. Translated: CASSPRVRAGYTF. Supplemented by reference TRBV5-1 and TRBJ1-2, the full variable domain reads KAGVTQTPRYLIKTRGQQVTLSCSPISGHRSVSWYQQTPGQGLQFLFEYFSETQRNKGNFPGRFSGRQFSNSRSEMNVSTLELGDSALYLCASSPRVRAGYTFGSGTRLTVV.

This clonotype was found many times. The chain is built from TRBV15 and TRBJ2-5, with D uncertain. The V gene's germline CDR1 is LNHNV and CDR2 YYDKDF (reference sequence). The CDR3 runs to 12 residues. V shed 0 bases and J shed 2 bases, with 1 base lying between them. The CDR3 nucleotides read TGTGCCACCAGCAGAGATCAAGAGACCCAGTACTTC. Its translation is CATSRDQETQYF.

This clonotype was found many times. In DNA, the CDR3 is TGTGCCAGCTGCCGGGACTTTCAGTCTGGGGCCAACGTCCTGACTTTC. This sequence encodes CASCRDFQSGANVLTF. J is TRBJ2-6 and V is TRBV19; D is perhaps TRBD2 (6 bases). This CDR3 is built from 16 residues. CDR1 LNHDA and CDR2 SQIVND come from the germline V gene (reference sequence). Trimming pared 9 bases from V and 1 base from J, leaving 16 bases between.